Following are 2 T cell receptor beta chains from one sample sequenced in a study of cytomegalovirus exposure and HLA in healthy donors. The PCR had 60 Vbeta and 13 Jbeta primers. Assay used: immunoSEQ multiplex PCR; TCRdb lists only in-frame clones, some missing. The sample yields about 90,000 clones, about 90% seen once. Specimen: PBMCs. The receptors stem from a young man in good health and CMV-seronegative.

The CDR3 DNA sequence: TGTGCCAGCAGCTTGGGTGCGTGGTCGGAAGCTTTCTTT. Translated: CASSLGAWSEAFF. The chain joins TRBV5-5 to TRBJ1-1; D not certain. Germline V gives CDR1 SGHKS, CDR2 YYEKEE (reference sequence). The length of the CDR3 is 13 residues. V lost 0 bases to trimming and J lost 8 bases, with 11 bases between them.

This clone has a single count. The chain recombines TRBV5-1 with TRBJ1-4, with 7 positions matching TRBD1. V gave up 4 bases and J gave up 0 bases; unmatched junction bases: 9. The CDR3 length is 17 residues. Germline loops: CDR1 SGHRS, CDR2 YFSETQ. The CDR3 region is CASSPRGRGATNEKLFF. The DNA of the CDR3 is TGCGCCAGCAGCCCGCGGGGCAGGGGGGCAACTAATGAAAAACTGTTTTTT.